The 16 T cell receptor beta chains below all came from one sample that was sequenced in a study of cytomegalovirus exposure and HLA in healthy donors. The assay was immunoSEQ multiplex PCR, and TCRdb's table has in-frame clones only and misses some. Of 90,000 or so clones listed, 96% are singletons. The sample consisted of PBMCs. Receptors were obtained from a man younger than 30 in good health and CMV-seronegative.

This chain links TRBV27 with TRBJ1-4; 9 positions agree with TRBD1. The germline CDR1 and CDR2 sequences are MNHEY and SMNVEV (reference sequence). Germline trimming cut 7 bases from V and 5 bases from J; bases unmatched to any gene: 8. The CDR3 is 15 residues long. CDR3 sequence: CASTTGGFSNEKLFF. Written as DNA, the CDR3 is TGTGCCAGCACCACAGGGGGCTTTTCGAATGAAAAACTGTTTTTT.

This chain joins TRBV28 and TRBJ2-7; D is possibly TRBD2 (5 bases). Trimming left V 1 base short and J 4 bases short, with 17 bases between. In germline, CDR1 is MDHEN, CDR2 SYDVKM. This CDR3 comprises 16 residues. CDR3 in amino acids: CASSLYHAGLGYEQYF. CDR3 DNA sequence: TGTGCCAGCAGTTTATATCATGCGGGTCTGGGGTACGAGCAGTACTTC. The full variable domain, its missing parts supplied by reference TRBV28 and TRBJ2-7, is DVKVTQSSRYLVKRTGEKVFLECVQDMDHENMFWYRQDPGLGLRLIYFSYDVKMKEKGDIPEGYSVSREKKERFSLILESASTNQTSMYLCASSLYHAGLGYEQYFGPGTRLTVT.

The sample holds a few counts of this clone. This chain links TRBV10-2 with TRBJ2-7; TRBD1 agrees at 12 bases. V lost 5 bases and J lost 5; bases outside the gene matches: 4. Germline CDR1 is WSHSY and CDR2 is SAAADI. The CDR3 is 14 residues long. The CDR3 sequence: CASSTGTGGHEQYV. The CDR3 nucleotides read TGCGCCAGCAGTACCGGGACAGGGGGCCACGAGCAGTACGTC.

The chain has TRBV7-9 and TRBJ1-6; perhaps TRBD1 as D (6 bases). Per germline, CDR1 SEHNR and CDR2 FQNEAQ (reference sequence). Trimming pared 5 bases from V and 9 bases from J, leaving 17 bases between. CDR3 size: 15 residues. CDR3 coding DNA: TGTGCCAGCAGCCCGTCCACAGGGCTAGGTTCACCCCTCCACTTT. Its translation is CASSPSTGLGSPLHF.

The chain links TRBV5-1 to TRBJ2-1; 11 bases fit TRBD2. Germline trimming cut 0 bases from V and 4 bases from J; bases unmatched to any gene: 3. The CDR3 consists of 16 residues. The germline V gene has CDR1 SGHRS and CDR2 YFSETQ. The CDR3 reads CASSLEGLADYNEQFF. CDR3 nucleotide sequence: TGCGCCAGCAGCTTGGAGGGACTAGCGGATTACAATGAGCAGTTCTTC.

V and J are TRBV9 and TRBJ2-1, with unresolved D. Germline V gene sequence: CDR1 SGDLS, CDR2 YYNGEE. The CDR3 covers 12 residues. V shed 7 bases and J shed 9 bases, with 14 bases lying between them. The CDR3 DNA reads TGTGCCAGCCGCCATTCAGATGGTGAGCAGTTCTTC. Translation: CASRHSDGEQFF.

This rearrangement joins TRBV18 to TRBJ1-5, with TRBD1 matching 9 bases. This CDR3 has 18 amino acids. J gave up 2 bases and V 3 bases, and 11 bases lay outside the gene matches. CDR1 is KGHSH and CDR2 is LQKENI in the germline V gene. CDR3 bases: TGTGCCAGCTCACCGGGGACAGGGAGATCGCTTGGCAATCAGCCCCAGCATTTT. It yields the protein CASSPGTGRSLGNQPQHF.

This clone was seen just once. J is TRBJ1-2 and V is TRBV29-1, with D possibly being TRBD1 (5 bases). V dropped 5 bases and J dropped 4 bases, with 14 bases sitting between them. CDR1 and CDR2 (germline): SQVTM, ANQGSEA. The CDR3 loop spans 13 amino acids. The CDR3 bases are TGCAGCGTTAGGAGGGACGGAGTCTATGGCTACACCTTC. The encoded protein is CSVRRDGVYGYTF.

The chain carries TRBV6-1 and TRBJ2-5; TRBD2 aligns across 14 bases. The CDR3 length is 17 residues. Germline CDR1 reads MNHNS; CDR2 reads SASEGT. V shed 3 bases, J shed 4 bases, and the junction held 7 bases outside the gene matches. CDR3 sequence reads: CASSEGLAGDVGETQYF. CDR3 DNA: TGTGCCAGCAGTGAGGGACTAGCGGGAGACGTGGGAGAGACCCAGTACTTC.

This chain joins TRBV7-3 and TRBJ1-1; D uncertain. Germline-derived CDR1 and CDR2 are SGHTA and FQGTGA. The CDR3 sequence is 13 residues long. V lost 2 bases, J lost 1 base, and 5 bases lay in between. Here the CDR3 reads CASSLSENTEAFF. CDR3 sequence (DNA): TGTGCCAGCAGCTTATCAGAGAACACTGAAGCTTTCTTT.

The V call is TRBV19, the J call TRBJ1-2, with a possible D match to TRBD1 (6 bases). Trimming stripped 10 bases from V and 7 bases from J, with 25 bases between. CDR1 LNHDA and CDR2 SQIVND come from the germline V gene (reference sequence). The CDR3 runs to 15 residues. In DNA, the CDR3 is TGTGCCACCAAAAGAAACGTGGGGGACAAATCTGGCTACACCTTC. This translates into CATKRNVGDKSGYTF.

The V call is TRBV5-1, the J call TRBJ2-3, with 7 bases fitting TRBD2. The V segment lost 4 bases and the J segment 1 base; nucleotides outside the gene matches: 15. Germline V lookup: CDR1 SGHRS, CDR2 YFSETQ. This CDR3 spans 18 amino acids. The CDR3 nucleotides are TGCGCCAGCAGCCGGAGGGGCGGGAGAAGTGGAGGCACAGATACGCAGTATTTT. Residues: CASSRRGGRSGGTDTQYF.

The rearrangement uses TRBV7-9 and TRBJ1-1; TRBD1 is a possible D gene (6 bases). CDR1 SEHNR and CDR2 FQNEAQ come from the germline V gene (reference sequence). The CDR3 has 12 residues. The V end lost 1 base, the J end lost 6 bases, and 6 bases lay between the germline ends. CDR3 loop: CASSLGTAEAFF. In DNA, the CDR3 is TGTGCCAGCAGCTTAGGGACAGCTGAAGCTTTCTTT.

The chain employs TRBV5-4 and TRBJ2-1; 10 bases fit TRBD2. The trim removed 5 bases at V and 8 bases at J, leaving 10 bases unmatched. Germline V lookup: CDR1 SGHNT, CDR2 YYREEE (reference sequence). The CDR3 consists of 15 residues. The CDR3 region has the DNA TGTGCCAGCAGGCCTAGCGGGAGAGGGTTTGATGAGCAGTTCTTC. Translated, it gives CASRPSGRGFDEQFF.

This chain links TRBV10-1 with TRBJ1-2; unclear D gene. Trimming removed 5 bases at V and 4 bases at J, with 11 bases between. Germline V CDR1 and CDR2: WNHNN, SYGVQD (reference sequence). There are 13 residues in the CDR3. The CDR3 region has the DNA TGCGCCAGCAGTCAACAGCAATTCTATGGCTACACCTTC. It encodes CASSQQQFYGYTF.

The J gene is TRBJ1-1, the V gene TRBV11-3; D gene uncertain. Germline values: CDR1 SGHNT, CDR2 YENEEA. The CDR3 contains 12 residues. Trimming pared 7 bases from V and 5 bases from J, leaving 11 bases between. The CDR3 is CASTRRGTEAFF. CDR3 coding DNA: TGTGCCAGCACCCGAAGAGGGACTGAAGCTTTCTTT.